This entry features one T cell receptor beta chain sequence. This entry is derived from a study of blood T cell repertoires in COVID-19. The overall study: COVID-19 samples from acute and convalescent phases originated in the United States, Italy and Spain. Sources were T cells, B-cell-depleted T cells, or PBMCs; the material itself was cDNA or gDNA.

Authors' processing steps: Reference gene primer amplification in the assay estimated nucleated cell counts. Clones were sequenced by immunoSEQ multiplex PCR, and TCRdb holds only the in-frame ones, with some missing. That table supplies the V and J calls and clone size; D and trimming were determined from the DNA. Here the sample spans roughly 100,000 clones, around 76% being singletons. The receptor's source is a woman between 65 and 79 years old with acute or convalescent COVID-19. The specimen sequenced was peripheral blood.

DNA of the CDR3: TGTGCCAGTAGTATAGATCCGGGACTAGCGGGCCCTAATGAGCAGTTCTTC. It codes for CASSIDPGLAGPNEQFF. The chain joins TRBV19 to TRBJ2-1; 12 bases line up with TRBD2. Germline V gene lookup returns CDR1 LNHDA and CDR2 SQIVND (reference sequence). V gave up 0 bases and J gave up 7 bases; unmatched junction bases: 7. The CDR3 covers 17 residues. The full variable domain, with the rest looked up from reference TRBV19 and TRBJ2-1, is DGGITQSPKYLFRKEGQNVTLSCEQNLNHDAMYWYRQDPGQGLRLIYYSQIVNDFQKGDIAEGYSVSREKKESFPLTVTSAQKNPTAFYLCASSIDPGLAGPNEQFFGPGTRLTVL.